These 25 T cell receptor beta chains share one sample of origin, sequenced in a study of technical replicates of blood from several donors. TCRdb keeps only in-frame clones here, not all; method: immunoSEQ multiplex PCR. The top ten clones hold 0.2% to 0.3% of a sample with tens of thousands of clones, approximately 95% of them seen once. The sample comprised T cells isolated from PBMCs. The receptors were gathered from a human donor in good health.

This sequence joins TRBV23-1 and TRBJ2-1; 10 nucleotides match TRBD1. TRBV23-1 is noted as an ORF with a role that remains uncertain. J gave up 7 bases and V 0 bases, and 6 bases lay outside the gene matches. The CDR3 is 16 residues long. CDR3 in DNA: TGCGCCAGCAGTCAATCCATGACAGGGGGCCGAAATGAGCAGTTCTTC. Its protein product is CASSQSMTGGRNEQFF.

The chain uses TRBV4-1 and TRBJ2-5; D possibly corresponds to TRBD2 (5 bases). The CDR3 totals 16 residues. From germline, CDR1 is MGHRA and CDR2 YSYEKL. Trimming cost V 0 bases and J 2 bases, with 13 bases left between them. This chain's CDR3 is CASSQEFGGPQETQYF. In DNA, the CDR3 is TGCGCCAGCAGCCAAGAATTCGGAGGACCACAAGAGACCCAGTACTTC.

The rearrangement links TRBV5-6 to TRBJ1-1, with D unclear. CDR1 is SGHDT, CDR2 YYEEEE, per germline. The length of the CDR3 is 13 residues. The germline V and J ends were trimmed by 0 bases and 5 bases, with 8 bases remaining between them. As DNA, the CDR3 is TGTGCCAGCAGCTTGGTGTACGGGACTGAAGCTTTCTTT. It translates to CASSLVYGTEAFF. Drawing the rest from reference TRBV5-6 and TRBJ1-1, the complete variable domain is DAGVTQSPTHLIKTRGQQVTLRCSPKSGHDTVSWYQQALGQGPQFIFQYYEEEERQRGNFPDRFSGHQFPNYSSELNVNALLLGDSALYLCASSLVYGTEAFFGQGTRLTVV.

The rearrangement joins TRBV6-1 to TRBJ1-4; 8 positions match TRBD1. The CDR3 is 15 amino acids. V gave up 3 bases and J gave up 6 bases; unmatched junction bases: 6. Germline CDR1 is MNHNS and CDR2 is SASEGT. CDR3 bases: TGTGCCAGCAGTGATATCAGGGGGCGAGATGAAAAACTGTTTTTT. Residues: CASSDIRGRDEKLFF.

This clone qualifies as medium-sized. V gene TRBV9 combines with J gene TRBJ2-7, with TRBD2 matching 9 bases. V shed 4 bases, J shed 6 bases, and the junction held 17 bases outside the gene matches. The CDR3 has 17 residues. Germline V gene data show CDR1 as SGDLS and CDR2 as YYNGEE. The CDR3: CASSPLSTGTSTFEQYF. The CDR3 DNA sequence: TGTGCCAGCAGCCCACTCAGCACCGGGACTAGCACCTTCGAGCAGTACTTC.

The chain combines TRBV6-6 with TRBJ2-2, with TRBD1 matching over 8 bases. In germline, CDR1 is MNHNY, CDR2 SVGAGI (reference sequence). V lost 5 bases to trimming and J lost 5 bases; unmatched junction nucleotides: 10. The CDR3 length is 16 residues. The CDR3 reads CASSGGQGGGTGELFF. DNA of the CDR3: TGTGCCAGCAGTGGTGGACAGGGAGGAGGGACCGGGGAGCTGTTTTTT.

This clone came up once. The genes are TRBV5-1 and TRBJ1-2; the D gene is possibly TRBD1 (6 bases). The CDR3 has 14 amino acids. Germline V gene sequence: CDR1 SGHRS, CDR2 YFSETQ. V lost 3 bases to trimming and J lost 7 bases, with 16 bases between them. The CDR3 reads CASSSGTPGGGYTF. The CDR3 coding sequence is TGCGCCAGCAGCTCCGGGACACCCGGAGGTGGCTACACCTTC. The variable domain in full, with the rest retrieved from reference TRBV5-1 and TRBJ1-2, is KAGVTQTPRYLIKTRGQQVTLSCSPISGHRSVSWYQQTPGQGLQFLFEYFSETQRNKGNFPGRFSGRQFSNSRSEMNVSTLELGDSALYLCASSSGTPGGGYTFGSGTRLTVV.

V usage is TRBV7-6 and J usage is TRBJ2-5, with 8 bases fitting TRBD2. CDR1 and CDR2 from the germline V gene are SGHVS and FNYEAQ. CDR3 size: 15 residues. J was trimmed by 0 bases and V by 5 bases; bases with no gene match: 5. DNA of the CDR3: TGTGCCAGCAGCAATAGAGCGGGGGACCAAGAGACCCAGTACTTC. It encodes CASSNRAGDQETQYF.

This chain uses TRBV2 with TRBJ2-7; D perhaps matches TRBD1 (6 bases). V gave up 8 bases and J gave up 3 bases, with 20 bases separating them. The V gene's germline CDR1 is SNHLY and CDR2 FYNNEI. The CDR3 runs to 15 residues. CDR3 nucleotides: TGTGCCAGCTTAAGGGGGTCATCAAGAAACTACGAGCAGTACTTC. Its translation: CASLRGSSRNYEQYF.

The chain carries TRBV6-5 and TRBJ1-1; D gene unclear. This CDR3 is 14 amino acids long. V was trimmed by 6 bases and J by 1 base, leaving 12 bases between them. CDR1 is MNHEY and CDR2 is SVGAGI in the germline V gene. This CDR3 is CASRPSPGNTEAFF. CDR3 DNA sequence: TGTGCCAGCAGACCAAGTCCGGGGAACACTGAAGCTTTCTTT.

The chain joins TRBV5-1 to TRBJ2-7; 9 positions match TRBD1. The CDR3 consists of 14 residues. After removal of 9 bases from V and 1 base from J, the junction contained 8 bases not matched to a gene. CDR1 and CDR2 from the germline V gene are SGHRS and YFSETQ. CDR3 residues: CATAPGQGSYEQYF. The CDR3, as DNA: TGCGCCACTGCCCCGGGACAGGGATCCTACGAGCAGTACTTC.

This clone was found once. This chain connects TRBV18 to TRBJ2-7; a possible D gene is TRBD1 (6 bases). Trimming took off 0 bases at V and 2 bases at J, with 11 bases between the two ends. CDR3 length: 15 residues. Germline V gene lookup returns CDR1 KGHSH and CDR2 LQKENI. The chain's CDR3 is CASSPPVRGPYEQYF. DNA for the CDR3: TGTGCCAGCTCACCACCCGTCAGGGGTCCCTACGAGCAGTACTTC.

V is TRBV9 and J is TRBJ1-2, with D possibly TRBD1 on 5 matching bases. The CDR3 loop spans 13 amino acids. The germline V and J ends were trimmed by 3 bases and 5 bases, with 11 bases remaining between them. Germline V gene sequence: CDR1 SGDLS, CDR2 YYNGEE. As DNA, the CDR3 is TGTGCCAGCAGCGCCTTGAAGGGGTATGGCTACACCTTC. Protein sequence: CASSALKGYGYTF.

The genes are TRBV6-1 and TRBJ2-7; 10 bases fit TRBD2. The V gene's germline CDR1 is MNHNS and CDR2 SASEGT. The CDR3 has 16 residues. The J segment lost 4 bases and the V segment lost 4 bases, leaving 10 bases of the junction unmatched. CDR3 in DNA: TGTGCCAGCAGTGCGACTAGCGGGCCGGGAACGTACGAGCAGTACTTC. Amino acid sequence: CASSATSGPGTYEQYF.

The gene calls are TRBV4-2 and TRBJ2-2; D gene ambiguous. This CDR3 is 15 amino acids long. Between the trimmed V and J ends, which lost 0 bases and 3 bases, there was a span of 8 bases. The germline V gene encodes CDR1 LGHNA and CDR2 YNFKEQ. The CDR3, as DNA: TGTGCCAGCAGCCAAGAAGGTCGGGACACCGGGGAGCTGTTTTTT. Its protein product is CASSQEGRDTGELFF.

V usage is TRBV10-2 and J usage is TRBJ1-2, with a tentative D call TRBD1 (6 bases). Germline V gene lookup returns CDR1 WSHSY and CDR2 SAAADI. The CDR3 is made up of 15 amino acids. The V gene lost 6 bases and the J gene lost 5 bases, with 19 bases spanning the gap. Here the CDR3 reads CASRGVIQGGYGYTF. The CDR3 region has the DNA TGCGCCAGCAGGGGGGTTATACAGGGAGGGTATGGCTACACCTTC.

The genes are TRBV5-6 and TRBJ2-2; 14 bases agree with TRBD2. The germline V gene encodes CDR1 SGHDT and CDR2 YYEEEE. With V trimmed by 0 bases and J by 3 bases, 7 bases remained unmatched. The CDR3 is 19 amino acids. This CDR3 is CASSLAQGLAGAYTGELFF. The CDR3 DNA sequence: TGTGCCAGCAGCTTGGCCCAGGGACTAGCGGGGGCGTACACCGGGGAGCTGTTTTTT.

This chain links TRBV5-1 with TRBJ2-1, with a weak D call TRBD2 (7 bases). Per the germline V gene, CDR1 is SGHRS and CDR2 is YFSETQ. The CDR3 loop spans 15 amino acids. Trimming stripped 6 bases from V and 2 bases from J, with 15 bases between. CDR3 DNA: TGCGCCAGCAAATTGGGGGGGGCCGCCTACAATGAGCAGTTCTTC. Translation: CASKLGGAAYNEQFF.

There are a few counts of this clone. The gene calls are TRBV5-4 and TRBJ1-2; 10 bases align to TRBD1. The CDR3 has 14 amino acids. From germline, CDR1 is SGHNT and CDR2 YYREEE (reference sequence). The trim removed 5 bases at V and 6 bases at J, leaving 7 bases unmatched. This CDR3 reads CASRTTGGRDGYTF. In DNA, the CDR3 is TGTGCCAGCAGGACGACAGGGGGCCGAGATGGCTACACCTTC.

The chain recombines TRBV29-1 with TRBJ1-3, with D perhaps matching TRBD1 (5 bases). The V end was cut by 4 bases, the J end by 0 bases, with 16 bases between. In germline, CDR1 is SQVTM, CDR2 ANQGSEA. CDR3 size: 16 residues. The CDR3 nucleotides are TGCAGCGTTGTCGGCCCGGACGACAGCTCTGGAAACACCATATATTTT. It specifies CSVVGPDDSSGNTIYF.

DNA for the CDR3: TGCAGCGTTGGAGTACAGACGAACACTGAAGCTTTCTTT. This sequence encodes CSVGVQTNTEAFF. V usage is TRBV29-1 and J usage is TRBJ1-1, with no clear D. V lost 4 bases to trimming and J lost 1 base, with 10 bases between them. Germline loops: CDR1 SQVTM, CDR2 ANQGSEA. The CDR3 is 13 residues long.

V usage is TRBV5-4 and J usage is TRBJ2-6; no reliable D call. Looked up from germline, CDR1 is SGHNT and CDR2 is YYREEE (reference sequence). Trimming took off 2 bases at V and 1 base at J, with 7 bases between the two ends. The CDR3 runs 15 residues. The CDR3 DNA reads TGTGCCAGCAGCTTTTCGTCTTCTGGGGCCAACGTCCTGACTTTC. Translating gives CASSFSSSGANVLTF.

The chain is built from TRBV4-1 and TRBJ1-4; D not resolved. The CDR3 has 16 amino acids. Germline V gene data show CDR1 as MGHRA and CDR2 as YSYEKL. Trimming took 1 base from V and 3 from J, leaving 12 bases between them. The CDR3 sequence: CASSQVTTPSNEKLFF. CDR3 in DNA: TGCGCCAGCAGCCAAGTTACGACACCCTCTAATGAAAAACTGTTTTTT.

CDR3 loop: CASSRQSGMPFSYEQYF. The CDR3 region has the DNA TGCGCCAGCAGCCGCCAGAGCGGGATGCCTTTCTCCTACGAGCAGTACTTC. The J gene is TRBJ2-7, the V gene TRBV4-1; 7 bases align to TRBD2. This CDR3 is built from 17 residues. The J segment lost 0 bases and the V segment lost 4 bases, leaving 12 bases of the junction unmatched. Germline-derived CDR1 and CDR2 are MGHRA and YSYEKL.

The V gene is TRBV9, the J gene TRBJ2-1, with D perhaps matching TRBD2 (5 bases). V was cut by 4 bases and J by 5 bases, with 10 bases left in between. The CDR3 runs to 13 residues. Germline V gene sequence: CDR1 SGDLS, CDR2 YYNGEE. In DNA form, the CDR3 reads TGTGCCAGCAGCCTTTCAGCGGACAATGAGCAGTTCTTC. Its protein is CASSLSADNEQFF.